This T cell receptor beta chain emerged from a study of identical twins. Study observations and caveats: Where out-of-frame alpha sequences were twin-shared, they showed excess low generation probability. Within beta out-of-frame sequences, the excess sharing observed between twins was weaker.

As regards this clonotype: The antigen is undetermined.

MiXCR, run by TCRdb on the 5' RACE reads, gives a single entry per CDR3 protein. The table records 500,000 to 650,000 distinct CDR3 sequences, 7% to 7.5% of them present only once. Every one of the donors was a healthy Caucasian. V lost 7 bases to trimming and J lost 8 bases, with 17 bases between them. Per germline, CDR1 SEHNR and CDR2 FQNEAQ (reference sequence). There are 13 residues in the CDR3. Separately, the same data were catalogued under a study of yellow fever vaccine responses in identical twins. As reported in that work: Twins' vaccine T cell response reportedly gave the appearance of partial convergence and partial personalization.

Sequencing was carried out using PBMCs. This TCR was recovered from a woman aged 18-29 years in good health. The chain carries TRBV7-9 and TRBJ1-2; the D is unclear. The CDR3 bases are TGTGCCAGCACACCGGACTTCTCCGGGGGCTACACCTTC. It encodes CASTPDFSGGYTF. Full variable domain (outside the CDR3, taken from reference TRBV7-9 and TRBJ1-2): DTGVSQNPRHKITKRGQNVTFRCDPISEHNRLYWYRQTLGQGPEFLTYFQNEAQLEKSRLLSDRFSAERPKGSFSTLEIQRTEQGDSAMYLCASTPDFSGGYTFGSGTRLTVV.